This T cell receptor beta chain was found in a study of T-cell memory formation after mild COVID-19. Broader study findings: Contracting CD8+ clones were enriched in EMRA, CD4+ mainly in CM and EM. Cross-reactive memory appears to have joined, as suggested by some responding clones showing up in pre-infection memory. While clones contracting from day 15 to 85 were balanced between CD4 and CD8, later expanders leaned CD4+.

Amplification by 5'RACE using constant-segment primers produced TCR alpha and TCR beta cDNA libraries that carried sample barcodes and UMIs. TCRdb re-analysed the 5' RACE reads in MiXCR, keeping a single row per CDR3 protein. The sample gives roughly 620,000 distinct CDR3 sequences, roughly 17% of which show up once; about 12% is in the top ten. With regard to this clonotype: The antigen remains unidentified.

The CDR3 runs 15 residues. V shed 0 bases, J shed 3 bases, and the junction held 3 bases outside the gene matches. The germline CDR1 and CDR2 sequences are SGDLS and YYNGEE. This TCR came from an adult woman who had mild COVID-19 (a few samples of this study predate the infection). Cell type and time point are not known. This chain links TRBV9 with TRBJ2-7; 10 nucleotides line up with TRBD2. Specimen: PBMCs or a T cell subset sorted from them (not recorded which). The CDR3 bases are TGTGCCAGCAGCGTAGGGACTAGCGGCCTCTACGAGCAGTACTTC. Its protein is CASSVGTSGLYEQYF.